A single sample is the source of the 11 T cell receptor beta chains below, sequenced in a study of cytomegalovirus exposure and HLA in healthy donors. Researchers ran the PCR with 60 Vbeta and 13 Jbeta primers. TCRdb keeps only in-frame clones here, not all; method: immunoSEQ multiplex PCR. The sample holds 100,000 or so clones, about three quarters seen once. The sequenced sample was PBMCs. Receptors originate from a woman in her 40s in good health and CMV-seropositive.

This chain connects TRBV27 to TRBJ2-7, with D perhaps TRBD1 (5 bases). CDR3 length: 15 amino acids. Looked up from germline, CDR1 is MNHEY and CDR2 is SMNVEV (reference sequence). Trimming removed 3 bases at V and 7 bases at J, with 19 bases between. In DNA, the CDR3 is TGTGCCAGCAGTTTCGCACAGGTACTTACACGTGAGCAGTACTTC. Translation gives CASSFAQVLTREQYF.

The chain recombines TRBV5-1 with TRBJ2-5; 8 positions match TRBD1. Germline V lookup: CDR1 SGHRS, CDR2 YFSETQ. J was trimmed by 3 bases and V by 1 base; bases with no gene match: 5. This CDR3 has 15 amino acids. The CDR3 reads CASSLTIQGEETQYF. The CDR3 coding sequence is TGCGCCAGCAGCTTGACAATACAGGGGGAAGAGACCCAGTACTTC. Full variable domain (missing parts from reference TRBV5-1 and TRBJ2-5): KAGVTQTPRYLIKTRGQQVTLSCSPISGHRSVSWYQQTPGQGLQFLFEYFSETQRNKGNFPGRFSGRQFSNSRSEMNVSTLELGDSALYLCASSLTIQGEETQYFGPGTRLLVL.

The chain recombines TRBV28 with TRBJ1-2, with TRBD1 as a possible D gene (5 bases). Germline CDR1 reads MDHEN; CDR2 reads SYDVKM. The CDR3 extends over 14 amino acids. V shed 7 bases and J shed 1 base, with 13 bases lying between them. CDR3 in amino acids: CASTTSGINYGYTF. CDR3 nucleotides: TGTGCCAGCACCACCTCAGGGATTAACTATGGCTACACCTTC.

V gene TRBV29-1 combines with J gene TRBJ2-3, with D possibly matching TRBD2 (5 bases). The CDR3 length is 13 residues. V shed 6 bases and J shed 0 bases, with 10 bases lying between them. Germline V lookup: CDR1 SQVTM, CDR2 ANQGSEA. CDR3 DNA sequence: TGCAGCGTGATGTGGGAGAGCACAGATACGCAGTATTTT. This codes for CSVMWESTDTQYF.

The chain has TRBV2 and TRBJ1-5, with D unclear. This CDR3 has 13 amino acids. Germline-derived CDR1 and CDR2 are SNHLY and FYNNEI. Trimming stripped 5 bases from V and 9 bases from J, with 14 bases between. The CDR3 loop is CASSPDIGVPQHF. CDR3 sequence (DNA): TGTGCCAGCAGTCCCGATATCGGGGTGCCCCAGCATTTT.

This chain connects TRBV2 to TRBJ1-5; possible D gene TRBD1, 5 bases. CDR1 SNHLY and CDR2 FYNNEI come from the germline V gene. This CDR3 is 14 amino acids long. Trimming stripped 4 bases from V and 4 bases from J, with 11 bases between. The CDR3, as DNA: TGTGCCAGCAGTGTCGGGGCGGGAAATCAGCCCCAGCATTTT. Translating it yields CASSVGAGNQPQHF.

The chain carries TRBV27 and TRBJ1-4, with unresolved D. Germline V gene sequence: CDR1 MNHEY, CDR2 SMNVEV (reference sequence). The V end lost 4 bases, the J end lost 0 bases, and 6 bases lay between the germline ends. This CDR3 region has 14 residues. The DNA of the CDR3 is TGTGCCAGCAGTTCCGGAGCAACTAATGAAAAACTGTTTTTT. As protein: CASSSGATNEKLFF.

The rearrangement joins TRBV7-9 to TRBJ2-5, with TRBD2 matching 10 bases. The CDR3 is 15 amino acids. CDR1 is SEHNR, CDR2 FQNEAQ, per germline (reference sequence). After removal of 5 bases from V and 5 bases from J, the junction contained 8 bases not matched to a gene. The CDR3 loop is CASSGLAGVQETQYF. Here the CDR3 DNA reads TGTGCCAGCAGCGGTCTAGCGGGAGTCCAGGAGACCCAGTACTTC. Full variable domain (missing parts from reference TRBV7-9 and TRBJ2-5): DTGVSQNPRHKITKRGQNVTFRCDPISEHNRLYWYRQTLGQGPEFLTYFQNEAQLEKSRLLSDRFSAERPKGSFSTLEIQRTEQGDSAMYLCASSGLAGVQETQYFGPGTRLLVL.

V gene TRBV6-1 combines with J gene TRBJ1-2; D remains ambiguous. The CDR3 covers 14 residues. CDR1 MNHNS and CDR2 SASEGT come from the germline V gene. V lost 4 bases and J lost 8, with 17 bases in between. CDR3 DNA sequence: TGTGCCAGCAGTGCAACTACTCACGCCGGAGGCTACACCTTC. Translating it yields CASSATTHAGGYTF.

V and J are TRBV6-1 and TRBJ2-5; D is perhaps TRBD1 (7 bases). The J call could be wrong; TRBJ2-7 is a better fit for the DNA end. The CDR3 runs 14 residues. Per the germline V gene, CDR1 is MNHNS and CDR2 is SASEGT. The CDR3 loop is CASRIQGGSNEQYF. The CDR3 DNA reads TGTGCCAGCCGGATTCAGGGGGGTAGCAACGAGCAGTACTTC.

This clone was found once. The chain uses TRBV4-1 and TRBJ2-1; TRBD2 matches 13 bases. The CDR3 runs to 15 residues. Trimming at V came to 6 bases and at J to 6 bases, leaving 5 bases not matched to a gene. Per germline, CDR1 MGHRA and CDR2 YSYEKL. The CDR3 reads CASRSLAGGPNEQFF. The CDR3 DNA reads TGCGCCAGCAGATCACTAGCGGGGGGGCCCAATGAGCAGTTCTTC.